This T cell receptor beta chain was profiled in a study of T cell clusters in autoimmune cytopenias. Study findings and constraints: TRB repertoire shifts in secondary cytopenia and chronic lymphocytic leukemia mostly reflected lymphoma, not autoimmunity.

The CDR3 runs to 12 residues. About 39,000 genome equivalents of blood DNA were amplified for TRB. One tube held mixed TRB-A and TRB-B primer pools for touch-down PCR. TCRdb reprocessed the multiplex PCR reads and reports one entry per CDR3 protein, with no DNA. The repertoire table contains about 3,900 distinct CDR3 sequences. Regarding this clonotype: The antigen remains undetermined.

The specimen was peripheral blood. This chain uses TRBV12-3 or TRBV12-4 with TRBJ2-1; without DNA, the TCRdb call of TRBD1 cannot be checked. This receptor was identified in a human donor with an autoimmune cytopenia or autoimmune hepatitis (not recorded which). The CDR3 loop is CASNGGGREQFF.